This is a list of T cell receptor beta chains from one sample in a study of response to subunit inactivated influenza vaccine. TCRdb processed the RT-PCR reads anew with MiXCR; each CDR3 protein has one entry. The sample has approximately 680,000 distinct CDR3 sequences, roughly 14% seen once; the top ten hold about 9.9%. The sample was PBMCs from blood, taken roughly 13 days after vaccination. The origin of the receptors is a man aged 50 to 59 who received an inactivated influenza vaccine. Both conserved end residues are part of each CDR3. Each record gives: D gene, clone size, J gene, V gene, CDR3 protein, CDR3 DNA. The D gene is left open where the match is weak. Size tells how often a clone was seen (once, few, many) or the class of an expanded clone, and some rows leave it out.

d_gene: .
abundance: .
j_gene: TRBJ2-6
v_gene: TRBV6-5
CDR3aa: CASSYSQARAGANVLTF
CDR3nt: TGTGCCAGCAGTTACTCCCAAGCCAGGGCTGGGGCCAACGTCCTGACTTTC

d_gene: TRBD1
abundance: few
j_gene: TRBJ2-3
v_gene: TRBV12-3/TRBV12-4
CDR3aa: CASSFAGQGATQYF
CDR3nt: TGTGCCAGCAGTTTCGCCGGACAGGGCGCTACGCAGTATTTT

d_gene: .
abundance: few
j_gene: TRBJ2-6
v_gene: TRBV15
CDR3aa: CATLGLGANVLTF
CDR3nt: TGTGCCACTTTAGGGCTCGGGGCCAACGTCCTGACTTTC

d_gene: .
abundance: .
j_gene: TRBJ1-1
v_gene: TRBV30
CDR3aa: CAWSIQGDTEAFF
CDR3nt: TGTGCCTGGAGTATCCAGGGAGACACTGAAGCTTTCTTT

d_gene: TRBD1
abundance: .
j_gene: TRBJ2-7
v_gene: TRBV4-1
CDR3aa: CASSQSTGGASYEQYF
CDR3nt: TGCGCCAGCAGCCAGTCTACAGGGGGCGCCTCCTACGAGCAGTACTTC

d_gene: .
abundance: .
j_gene: TRBJ2-7
v_gene: TRBV20-1
CDR3aa: CSARDVKRSSYEQYF
CDR3nt: TGCAGTGCTAGAGACGTTAAGCGGAGCTCCTACGAGCAGTACTTC

d_gene: TRBD1
abundance: .
j_gene: TRBJ2-1
v_gene: TRBV27
CDR3aa: CASSLPGGFEQFF
CDR3nt: TGTGCCAGCAGTTTACCAGGGGGCTTTGAGCAGTTCTTC

d_gene: .
abundance: .
j_gene: TRBJ2-5
v_gene: TRBV18
CDR3aa: CASSPRGVMYQETQYF
CDR3nt: TGTGCCAGCTCACCACGCGGAGTCATGTACCAAGAGACCCAGTACTTC

d_gene: .
abundance: once
j_gene: TRBJ2-1
v_gene: TRBV19
CDR3aa: CASSSTGSGPLGEQFF
CDR3nt: TGTGCCAGTAGTAGTACAGGGTCGGGGCCCCTGGGTGAGCAGTTCTTC

d_gene: .
abundance: .
j_gene: TRBJ1-1
v_gene: TRBV5-6
CDR3aa: CASSLEFSGYTEAFF
CDR3nt: TGTGCCAGCAGCTTGGAGTTCAGCGGGTACACTGAAGCTTTCTTT

d_gene: .
abundance: .
j_gene: TRBJ1-3
v_gene: TRBV12-3/TRBV12-4
CDR3aa: CASRRGSGNTIYF
CDR3nt: TGTGCCAGCAGGAGGGGCTCTGGAAACACCATATATTTT

d_gene: .
abundance: .
j_gene: TRBJ2-3
v_gene: TRBV5-1
CDR3aa: CASSLVGVSDTQYF
CDR3nt: TGCGCCAGCAGCTTGGTTGGGGTCTCAGATACGCAGTATTTT

d_gene: .
abundance: few
j_gene: TRBJ2-1
v_gene: TRBV4-3
CDR3aa: CASSQDWGGLRLSSYNEQFF
CDR3nt: TGCGCCAGCAGCCAAGATTGGGGCGGCCTGCGACTAAGCTCCTACAATGAGCAGTTCTTC

d_gene: TRBD1
abundance: .
j_gene: TRBJ2-1
v_gene: TRBV27
CDR3aa: CASRGQGAREQFF
CDR3nt: TGTGCCAGCAGGGGACAGGGGGCGAGAGAGCAGTTCTTC

d_gene: TRBD1
abundance: .
j_gene: TRBJ1-6
v_gene: TRBV4-1
CDR3aa: CASSRTGGNSPLHF
CDR3nt: TGCGCCAGCAGCAGGACAGGGGGCAATTCACCCCTCCACTTT

d_gene: .
abundance: .
j_gene: TRBJ1-1
v_gene: TRBV7-9
CDR3aa: CASSPLYRTTEAFF
CDR3nt: TGTGCCAGCAGCCCATTGTATCGGACCACTGAAGCTTTCTTT

d_gene: .
abundance: .
j_gene: TRBJ1-5
v_gene: TRBV24-1
CDR3aa: CATSEGFNQPQHF
CDR3nt: TGTGCCACCAGTGAGGGATTCAATCAGCCCCAGCATTTT

d_gene: TRBD2
abundance: .
j_gene: TRBJ2-3
v_gene: TRBV19
CDR3aa: CASSLGTSGATDTQYF
CDR3nt: TGTGCCAGTAGTCTCGGGACTAGCGGGGCCACAGATACGCAGTATTTT

d_gene: TRBD1
abundance: few
j_gene: TRBJ1-1
v_gene: TRBV5-1
CDR3aa: CASSLVGRGMNTEAFF
CDR3nt: TGCGCCAGCAGCTTGGTCGGCAGGGGGATGAACACTGAAGCTTTCTTT

d_gene: .
abundance: .
j_gene: TRBJ1-2
v_gene: TRBV4-2
CDR3aa: CASSQGSRDTGYTF
CDR3nt: TGTGCCAGCAGCCAAGGATCGCGGGATACAGGCTACACCTTC

d_gene: TRBD2
abundance: few
j_gene: TRBJ2-1
v_gene: TRBV20-1
CDR3aa: CSASGQLRLAGAYESNEQFF
CDR3nt: TGCAGTGCTAGCGGACAGCTGCGACTAGCGGGGGCGTACGAGTCCAATGAGCAGTTCTTC

d_gene: .
abundance: .
j_gene: TRBJ2-4
v_gene: TRBV10-3
CDR3aa: CAISESVGGINIQYF
CDR3nt: TGTGCCATCAGTGAGTCGGTAGGGGGTATTAACATTCAGTACTTC

d_gene: .
abundance: few
j_gene: TRBJ1-1
v_gene: TRBV12-3/TRBV12-4
CDR3aa: CASRGWEAFF
CDR3nt: TGTGCCAGCAGGGGATGGGAAGCTTTCTTT

d_gene: TRBD1
abundance: .
j_gene: TRBJ2-3
v_gene: TRBV12-3/TRBV12-4
CDR3aa: CASSDRQGRSTDTQYF
CDR3nt: TGTGCCAGCAGCGATCGACAGGGGCGTAGCACAGATACGCAGTATTTT

d_gene: TRBD2
abundance: few
j_gene: TRBJ2-4
v_gene: TRBV24-1
CDR3aa: CATSDSGTSGRNIQYF
CDR3nt: TGTGCCACCAGTGATTCCGGGACTAGCGGTCGAAACATTCAGTACTTC

d_gene: .
abundance: .
j_gene: TRBJ2-4
v_gene: TRBV5-1
CDR3aa: CASSLQLIGNIQYF
CDR3nt: TGCGCCAGCAGCTTGCAGTTAATAGGAAACATTCAGTACTTC

d_gene: TRBD2
abundance: few
j_gene: TRBJ2-1
v_gene: TRBV20-1
CDR3aa: CSARMTSGRAGNEQFF
CDR3nt: TGCAGTGCTAGAATGACTAGCGGGAGGGCCGGGAATGAGCAGTTCTTC

d_gene: .
abundance: few
j_gene: TRBJ2-5
v_gene: TRBV30
CDR3aa: CAFKAGGQETQYF
CDR3nt: TGTGCCTTCAAAGCGGGCGGCCAAGAGACCCAGTACTTC

d_gene: .
abundance: .
j_gene: TRBJ2-7
v_gene: TRBV9
CDR3aa: CASSVGDGTYEQYF
CDR3nt: TGTGCCAGCAGCGTAGGGGACGGGACCTACGAGCAGTACTTC

d_gene: .
abundance: few
j_gene: TRBJ2-1
v_gene: TRBV7-9
CDR3aa: CASSLVWGTQNNEQFF
CDR3nt: TGTGCCAGCAGCTTAGTTTGGGGGACTCAGAACAATGAGCAGTTCTTC

d_gene: .
abundance: .
j_gene: TRBJ2-2
v_gene: TRBV3-1
CDR3aa: CASSQGGGTGELFF
CDR3nt: TGTGCCAGCAGCCAAGGGGGCGGAACCGGGGAGCTGTTTTTT

d_gene: TRBD2
abundance: .
j_gene: TRBJ2-1
v_gene: TRBV24-1
CDR3aa: CAISTSGNNEQFF
CDR3nt: TGTGCCATCAGTACTAGCGGAAACAATGAGCAGTTCTTC

d_gene: .
abundance: .
j_gene: TRBJ1-1
v_gene: TRBV2
CDR3aa: CATRGLGIQGISEAFF
CDR3nt: TGTGCCACCAGGGGTCTGGGTATACAGGGAATCTCTGAAGCTTTCTTT

d_gene: .
abundance: .
j_gene: TRBJ2-1
v_gene: TRBV5-3
CDR3aa: CARSLTKGPYNEQFF
CDR3nt: TGTGCCAGAAGCCTCACGAAGGGGCCCTACAATGAGCAGTTCTTC

d_gene: .
abundance: few
j_gene: TRBJ2-1
v_gene: TRBV7-9
CDR3aa: CASSRIQGPEQFF
CDR3nt: TGTGCCAGCAGCCGGATCCAGGGACCTGAGCAGTTCTTC

d_gene: TRBD1
abundance: .
j_gene: TRBJ2-1
v_gene: TRBV4-1
CDR3aa: CASSPFEGASYNEQFF
CDR3nt: TGCGCCAGCAGCCCCTTTGAGGGGGCTAGTTACAATGAGCAGTTCTTC

d_gene: .
abundance: .
j_gene: TRBJ1-4
v_gene: TRBV12-3/TRBV12-4
CDR3aa: CASRTTRGTEKLFF
CDR3nt: TGTGCCAGCAGAACGACACGGGGTACGGAAAAACTGTTTTTT

d_gene: .
abundance: .
j_gene: TRBJ2-4
v_gene: TRBV20-1
CDR3aa: CSAKPQGHTKNIQYF
CDR3nt: TGCAGTGCTAAGCCACAGGGCCACACCAAAAACATTCAGTACTTC

d_gene: TRBD2
abundance: .
j_gene: TRBJ2-1
v_gene: TRBV7-2
CDR3aa: CASSIAGVSYNEQFF
CDR3nt: TGTGCCAGCAGCATAGCGGGAGTCTCCTACAATGAGCAGTTCTTC

d_gene: .
abundance: few
j_gene: TRBJ2-7
v_gene: TRBV7-8
CDR3aa: CASSRGLDGAYEQYF
CDR3nt: TGTGCCAGCAGTCGCGGTCTGGACGGAGCCTACGAGCAGTACTTC

d_gene: TRBD2
abundance: .
j_gene: TRBJ2-3
v_gene: TRBV25-1
CDR3aa: CASSVGTGTSSADTQYF
CDR3nt: TGTGCCAGCAGTGTCGGCACCGGGACTAGCTCTGCAGATACGCAGTATTTT

d_gene: .
abundance: .
j_gene: TRBJ2-1
v_gene: TRBV11-2
CDR3aa: CASSAVRRGYNEQFF
CDR3nt: TGTGCCAGCAGCGCGGTGAGGAGAGGATACAATGAGCAGTTCTTC

d_gene: TRBD2
abundance: few
j_gene: TRBJ2-1
v_gene: TRBV24-1
CDR3aa: CATSDINSGGIYNEQFF
CDR3nt: TGTGCCACCAGTGATATCAATAGCGGGGGGATCTACAATGAGCAGTTCTTC

d_gene: TRBD2
abundance: few
j_gene: TRBJ2-1
v_gene: TRBV3-1
CDR3aa: CASSQDWTSVDEQFF
CDR3nt: TGTGCCAGCAGCCAAGATTGGACTAGCGTAGACGAGCAGTTCTTC

d_gene: TRBD2
abundance: .
j_gene: TRBJ2-7
v_gene: TRBV29-1
CDR3aa: CSASGRVGEQYF
CDR3nt: TGCAGCGCTAGCGGGAGGGTGGGCGAGCAGTACTTC

d_gene: TRBD2
abundance: .
j_gene: TRBJ2-1
v_gene: TRBV11-2
CDR3aa: CASSLDPSGSPLYEQFF
CDR3nt: TGTGCCAGCAGCTTAGATCCTAGCGGGAGTCCCCTCTATGAGCAGTTCTTC

d_gene: .
abundance: few
j_gene: TRBJ2-7
v_gene: TRBV3-1
CDR3aa: CASSQLSFREQYF
CDR3nt: TGTGCCAGCAGCCAACTCTCTTTTCGCGAGCAGTACTTC

d_gene: .
abundance: .
j_gene: TRBJ1-2
v_gene: TRBV7-2
CDR3aa: CASSLVEGYTF
CDR3nt: TGTGCCAGCAGCTTAGTCGAAGGCTACACCTTC

d_gene: TRBD2
abundance: few
j_gene: TRBJ2-5
v_gene: TRBV10-3
CDR3aa: CAISESGTSGMTQYF
CDR3nt: TGTGCCATCAGTGAGTCGGGGACTAGCGGGATGACCCAGTACTTC

d_gene: TRBD2
abundance: .
j_gene: TRBJ2-7
v_gene: TRBV12-3/TRBV12-4
CDR3aa: CTSSFTGTSGSSYEQYF
CDR3nt: TGTACCAGCAGTTTCACCGGGACTAGCGGTAGCTCCTACGAGCAGTACTTC

d_gene: .
abundance: few
j_gene: TRBJ2-3
v_gene: TRBV20-1
CDR3aa: CSARLGTTTTDTQYF
CDR3nt: TGCAGTGCTAGATTGGGAACAACCACCACAGATACGCAGTATTTT

d_gene: .
abundance: few
j_gene: TRBJ2-3
v_gene: TRBV28
CDR3aa: CASRPRGTTDTQYF
CDR3nt: TGTGCCAGCAGGCCAAGGGGTACCACAGATACGCAGTATTTT